These 26 T cell receptor beta chains originate from one sample sequenced in a study of blood T cell repertoires in COVID-19. Only in-frame clones appear in the TCRdb table, and some are missing; sequencing was by immunoSEQ multiplex PCR. The data contain a few hundred thousand clones, 85% to 90% of them singletons. Sequences were obtained from peripheral blood. The origin of the receptors is a man between 60 and 70 years old who had recovered from COVID-19.

V usage is TRBV30 and J usage is TRBJ2-3; TRBD2 aligns across 7 bases. CDR1 is GTSNPN and CDR2 is SVGIG in the germline V gene (reference sequence). The length of the CDR3 is 13 residues. J was trimmed by 8 bases and V by 4 bases; bases with no gene match: 9. CDR3 loop: CAWTGTTLVTQYF. The CDR3 DNA follows: TGTGCCTGGACCGGGACTACCCTCGTTACGCAGTATTTT.

This clone came up many times. The chain's CDR3 is CASSGTGTGVPKTEAFF. The CDR3 DNA reads TGTGCCAGCAGTGGTACAGGGACCGGAGTACCTAAGACTGAAGCTTTCTTT. This sequence joins TRBV25-1 and TRBJ1-1; tentative D call: TRBD1 (6 bases). CDR1 and CDR2 (germline): MGHDK, SYGVNS. The V end lost 4 bases, the J end lost 5 bases, and 23 bases lay between the germline ends. The CDR3 runs to 17 residues.

CDR3 amino acids: CASSQQGGHEQYF. For the CDR3, the DNA is TGTGCCAGCAGCCAGCAGGGCGGCCACGAGCAGTACTTC. The chain has TRBV3-1 (or the pseudogene TRBV3-2) and TRBJ2-7; a possible D gene is TRBD1 (5 bases). CDR3 size: 13 residues. The V gene lost 3 bases and the J gene lost 5 bases, with 11 bases spanning the gap. CDR1 LGHDT and CDR2 YNNKEL come from the germline V gene (reference sequence).

The chain employs TRBV5-4 and TRBJ1-4, with TRBD1 matching 8 bases. The CDR3 is 15 amino acids. After removal of 1 base from V and 3 bases from J, the junction contained 2 bases not matched to a gene. Germline V gene lookup returns CDR1 SGHNT and CDR2 YYREEE (reference sequence). The CDR3 DNA reads TGTGCCAGCAGCTTGTGGACAGGGCCTAATGAAAAACTGTTTTTT. Translated, it gives CASSLWTGPNEKLFF.

The gene calls are TRBV24-1 and TRBJ2-3; 9 bases match TRBD2. Germline trimming cut 6 bases from V and 4 bases from J; bases unmatched to any gene: 4. Germline V lookup: CDR1 KGHDR, CDR2 SFDVKD. The CDR3 covers 14 residues. CDR3: CATSTTSGADTQYF. CDR3 in DNA: TGTGCCACCAGTACGACTAGCGGTGCAGATACGCAGTATTTT.

The J gene is TRBJ2-5, the V gene TRBV2, with 8 bases identical to TRBD1. Germline V gives CDR1 SNHLY, CDR2 FYNNEI. CDR3 length: 15 residues. The junction had 10 bases not matched to a gene; V was cut back by 6 bases and J by 4 bases. The CDR3 nucleotides are TGTGCCAGCAGAGAGACAGGGGTGGAAGGAGAGACCCAGTACTTC. Protein sequence: CASRETGVEGETQYF.

This chain joins TRBV9 and TRBJ2-1, with TRBD1 as a possible D gene (7 bases). V lost 0 bases, J lost 4 bases, and 14 bases lay in between. The CDR3 is made up of 16 amino acids. CDR1 is SGDLS and CDR2 is YYNGEE in the germline V gene. CDR3 sequence: CASSVAGGTAYNEQFF. CDR3 nucleotide sequence: TGTGCCAGCAGCGTAGCAGGGGGGACAGCGTACAATGAGCAGTTCTTC.

The chain combines TRBV9 with TRBJ2-7; TRBD2 matches at 11 bases. V shed 0 bases, J shed 0 bases, and the junction held 8 bases outside the gene matches. CDR3 size: 18 residues. CDR1 is SGDLS, CDR2 YYNGEE, per germline. The CDR3, as DNA: TGTGCCAGCAGCGTAGGTTTAGCGGGAGGGCCGAGCTCCTACGAGCAGTACTTC. Protein: CASSVGLAGGPSSYEQYF.

The chain joins TRBV7-3 to TRBJ2-3; perhaps TRBD1 as D (6 bases). The CDR3 spans 15 residues. V was pared by 5 bases and J by 0 bases, with 12 bases between. Germline CDR1 and CDR2: SGHTA and FQGTGA. The CDR3, as DNA: TGTGCCAGCAGCGCAGGGGCCACTAGCACAGATACGCAGTATTTT. Protein product: CASSAGATSTDTQYF.

The rearrangement joins TRBV7-3 to TRBJ2-1; 11 bases fit TRBD2. The V segment lost 5 bases and the J segment 3 bases; nucleotides outside the gene matches: 3. The V gene's germline CDR1 is SGHTA and CDR2 FQGTGA. CDR3 length: 15 residues. The CDR3 nucleotides read TGTGCCAGCAGCACTAGCGGGGGCCACTACAATGAGCAGTTCTTC. Translation gives CASSTSGGHYNEQFF. Drawing the rest from reference TRBV7-3 and TRBJ2-1, the complete variable domain is GAGVSQTPSNKVTEKGKYVELRCDPISGHTALYWYRQSLGQGPEFLIYFQGTGAADDSGLPNDRFFAVRPEGSVSTLKIQRTERGDSAVYLCASSTSGGHYNEQFFGPGTRLTVL.

The J gene is TRBJ2-2, the V gene TRBV11-3, with D perhaps TRBD1 (6 bases). This CDR3 spans 13 amino acids. Germline V gene data show CDR1 as SGHNT and CDR2 as YENEEA. V was pared by 4 bases and J by 8 bases, with 11 bases between. DNA for the CDR3: TGTGCCAGCAGCTCCCGGGACATAGGGGAGCTGTTTTTT. This encodes CASSSRDIGELFF.

The CDR3 sequence: CAISGSGSYEQYF. CDR3 DNA sequence: TGTGCCATCAGTGGTTCCGGGTCCTACGAGCAGTACTTC. The chain joins TRBV10-3 to TRBJ2-7; the D is unclear. The CDR3 has 13 amino acids. The germline V gene encodes CDR1 ENHRY and CDR2 SYGVKD. V was pared by 4 bases and J by 1 base, with 8 bases between.

The chain employs TRBV5-1 and TRBJ1-3; D perhaps matches TRBD1 (6 bases). Trimming took 3 bases from V and 0 from J, leaving 13 bases between them. Germline V lookup: CDR1 SGHRS, CDR2 YFSETQ. The CDR3 loop spans 16 amino acids. CDR3 residues: CASSSSGQHSGNTIYF. DNA for the CDR3: TGCGCCAGCAGCTCCTCTGGACAGCACTCTGGAAACACCATATATTTT.

This sequence joins TRBV30 and TRBJ1-2; tentative D call: TRBD1 (5 bases). The CDR3 runs to 12 residues. V lost 0 bases to trimming and J lost 6 bases, with 8 bases between them. The germline V gene has CDR1 GTSNPN and CDR2 SVGIG (reference sequence). CDR3 sequence reads: CAWSVQVDGYTF. DNA of the CDR3: TGTGCCTGGAGTGTACAGGTGGATGGCTACACCTTC.

The rearrangement uses TRBV6-1 and TRBJ1-1, with 8 bases fitting TRBD1. Germline V gene lookup returns CDR1 MNHNS and CDR2 SASEGT. V dropped 3 bases and J dropped 3; count of bases not matched to a gene: 6. This CDR3 has 15 amino acids. CDR3 in amino acids: CASSDNDRGDTEAFF. In nucleotides, the CDR3 is TGTGCCAGCAGTGACAATGACAGGGGTGACACTGAAGCTTTCTTT.

The chain recombines TRBV25-1 with TRBJ1-5, with D maybe TRBD1 (5 bases). The V gene's germline CDR1 is MGHDK and CDR2 SYGVNS. V was shortened by 3 bases and J by 7 bases, with 10 bases between the two germline ends. The CDR3 consists of 13 residues. The CDR3 is CASSERRGQPQHF. The CDR3 DNA reads TGTGCCAGCAGTGAGAGGCGGGGGCAGCCCCAGCATTTT.

This clone was seen only once. The chain has TRBV3-1 (or the pseudogene TRBV3-2) and TRBJ1-1, with D perhaps TRBD1 (6 bases). Germline CDR1 is LGHDT and CDR2 is YNNKEL (reference sequence). Trimming stripped 5 bases from V and 7 bases from J, with 14 bases between. This CDR3 comprises 13 residues. In DNA form, the CDR3 reads TGTGCCAGCAGCGCTATCAGGGGTAGTGAAGCTTTCTTT. The encoded protein is CASSAIRGSEAFF.

The chain carries TRBV19 and TRBJ1-2, with a tentative D call TRBD1 (6 bases). Trimming took off 6 bases at V and 8 bases at J, with 16 bases between the two ends. Germline assignment: CDR1 LNHDA and CDR2 SQIVND (reference sequence). The CDR3 spans 13 residues. CDR3 nucleotide sequence: TGTGCCAGTAGACAGACAGGCTCTAGCGGCTACACCTTC. Translating gives CASRQTGSSGYTF.

V is TRBV6-5 and J is TRBJ2-7; 8 bases map to TRBD1. V shed 6 bases, J shed 6 bases, and the junction held 7 bases outside the gene matches. The germline gives CDR1 MNHEY, CDR2 SVGAGI. This CDR3 has 13 residues. CDR3 bases: TGTGCCAGCAGCCTCGGACAGGGTAGCGAGCAGTACTTC. Translating gives CASSLGQGSEQYF.

This chain connects TRBV6-2 or TRBV6-3 to TRBJ1-5; 8 nucleotides match TRBD1. Germline CDR1 and CDR2: MNHEY and SVGEGT. The J segment lost 6 bases and the V segment lost 2 bases, leaving 9 bases of the junction unmatched. The CDR3 sequence is 16 residues long. In DNA, the CDR3 is TGTGCCAGCAGTTACCCCGGGGCAGGGGGCAGTCAGCCCCAGCATTTT. Its protein is CASSYPGAGGSQPQHF.

The chain couples TRBV9 to TRBJ2-3; possibly TRBD2 for D (5 bases). Germline CDR1 is SGDLS and CDR2 is YYNGEE. This CDR3 region has 16 residues. Trimming removed 3 bases from V and 4 bases from J, with 18 bases in between. CDR3 loop: CASSAGPPGRADTQYF. CDR3 bases: TGTGCCAGCAGCGCCGGGCCCCCCGGGCGGGCAGATACGCAGTATTTT.

For the CDR3, the DNA is TGTGCCAGCAGTTTGGAGCGGGAGGTCAACGAGCAGTACTTC. Protein sequence: CASSLEREVNEQYF. The rearrangement joins TRBV28 to TRBJ2-7; 9 nucleotides align to TRBD2. This CDR3 has 14 residues. Germline CDR1 is MDHEN and CDR2 is SYDVKM. V lost 3 bases, J lost 5 bases, and 5 bases stayed unmatched.

This clone was detected only a few times. CDR3 nucleotides: TGTGCCAGCAGCGCTAGCGGGGGGGCACACGGGGAGCTGTTTTTT. It encodes CASSASGGAHGELFF. This rearrangement joins TRBV7-2 to TRBJ2-2, with 12 bases fitting TRBD2. V lost 5 bases to trimming and J lost 7 bases; unmatched junction nucleotides: 5. The CDR3 is 15 residues long. CDR1 and CDR2 from the germline V gene are SGHTA and FQGNSA.

This chain links TRBV6-4 with TRBJ1-2, with a weak D call TRBD1 (5 bases). This CDR3 spans 12 amino acids. Germline V gene sequence: CDR1 MRHNA, CDR2 SNTAGT. Trimming pared 1 base from V and 7 bases from J, leaving 7 bases between. This chain's CDR3 is CASSDWRGGYTF. CDR3 sequence (DNA): TGTGCCAGCAGTGACTGGAGGGGTGGCTACACCTTC.

This clone has only one observation. The rearrangement links TRBV6-6 to TRBJ2-7; D is undetermined. This CDR3 region has 15 residues. Germline CDR1 and CDR2: MNHNY and SVGAGI (reference sequence). Trimming took 2 bases from V and 0 from J, leaving 11 bases between them. The CDR3 DNA reads as TGTGCCAGCAGTTACGGGCAGGTTTACTCCTACGAGCAGTACTTC. Residues: CASSYGQVYSYEQYF.

Only a few counts were recorded for this clone. The chain has TRBV19 and TRBJ1-2, with D perhaps TRBD1 (5 bases). The length of the CDR3 is 13 residues. Germline V gives CDR1 LNHDA, CDR2 SQIVND (reference sequence). Trimming took 7 bases from V and 8 from J, leaving 17 bases between them. CDR3 amino acids: CASKLQGLRGYTF. The CDR3 nucleotides read TGTGCCAGTAAACTCCAGGGATTGAGAGGCTACACCTTC.